This TCR beta chain was retrieved from a study of regulatory T cells in long-lasting Graves disease. Documented time point: newly diagnosed GD, antithyroid drugs for less than 3 months. Making the TCR library involved RNA that had been extracted from PBMCs. This CDR3 is built from 14 residues. Germline lookup yields CDR1 LGHDT and CDR2 YNNKEL (reference sequence). In its sample, this clonotype was seen once. A junction boundary mismatches the germline segment, possibly from a read error. HTBI primers from iRepertoire and Arm-PCR of CDR3 regions yielded the TCR beta libraries. TCRdb used MiXCR to reprocess the multiplex PCR reads, holding one entry per CDR3 protein. The table lists fewer than 500,000 distinct CDR3 sequences, roughly 17% of them singletons. This same sample was also taken into another study, of T cells in Graves' hyperthyroidism and ophthalmopathy.

The source of this sequence is a man aged 35-49 years with Graves disease. Source: peripheral blood mononuclear cells (PBMCs), taken at new diagnosis, from a patient treated with antithyroid drugs. The genes are TRBV3-1 and TRBJ2-2; D is possibly TRBD2 (5 bases). Written as DNA, the CDR3 is TGTGCCGGCAGCCAAGGTAGCGTCGTCGGGGAGCTGTTTTTT. The encoded protein is CAGSQGSVVGELFF.